The entry below gives a single T cell receptor (beta chain) sequence along with its context. Its antigen remains unidentified. The sample originates from a study of beta chain features in type 1 diabetes. Broader study findings: cDNA-based sequencing might over-represent cells highly expressing TCR. Type 1 diabetes patients had fewer VDJ junction insertions and more deletions. Shortening that was moderate but significant affected the TCRB CDR3s of Type 1 diabetes patients in all four CD4+ subsets.

The isolated RNA, all of it, was reverse transcribed, so expressed TCRB transcripts were what got sequenced. Libraries were prepared by immunoSEQ multiplex PCR; TCRdb keeps only in-frame clonotypes and omits some of them. This sample has 40,000 to 60,000 clones, with approximately 60% found just once. Germline trimming cut 5 bases from V and 4 bases from J; bases unmatched to any gene: 10. The CDR3 has 17 amino acids. Germline CDR1 is LNHDA and CDR2 is SQIVND (reference sequence). This sequence originates from a woman in her twenties or thirties with type 1 diabetes. The genes are TRBV19 and TRBJ2-7, with 14 positions matching TRBD2. The sample taken for sequencing was stem cell memory CD4+ T cells from blood. In nucleotides, the CDR3 is TGTGCCAGTAGTCTTTCCGGGACTAGCGGGAGAGGGTACGAGCAGTACTTC. Translating gives CASSLSGTSGRGYEQYF.